The 30 T cell receptor beta chains presented below share a single source sample, sequenced in a study of a mutant IDH1 vaccine in newly diagnosed glioma (dated by TCRdb to the early 2020s). Preparation of the library involved the immunoSEQ multiplex PCR assay. Drawn from immuneACCESS, this table holds only the in-frame rearrangements with V and J called that TCRdb kept. Clones are partly lost; checked studies trace under half to an unresolved V gene and leave the rest unexplained. The sample data list more than 50,000 clones, and less than 70% of these were observed just once. The ten largest clones capture 4.5% to 5.5% of the sample. These receptors are not linked to any known antigen. Interpreted using the paper, the time point label stands for: week 47, end of study. Each vaccine dose was 300 ug of a 20-mer mutant IDH1 peptide in Montanide, given subcutaneously with topical imiquimod. The sequenced sample was peripheral blood mononuclear cells (PBMCs), obtained from a glioma patient whose treatment included an IDH1 peptide vaccine. These receptors were collected from a man aged 40-55 years with glioma. Some clones in this sample may be carry-over from other donors' samples.

Only a few counts were recorded for this clone. The J gene is TRBJ2-3, the V gene TRBV7-2, with D unresolved. Looked up from germline, CDR1 is SGHTA and CDR2 is FQGNSA. The length of the CDR3 is 13 residues. V lost 4 bases and J lost 2, with 7 bases in between. The CDR3, as DNA: TGTGCCAGCAGCTGGGATTACACAGATACGCAGTATTTT. Residues: CASSWDYTDTQYF.

The table lists this clone with a count of one. V usage is TRBV29-1 and J usage is TRBJ2-1, with D tentatively TRBD1 (5 bases). The length of the CDR3 is 16 residues. Deletions cut 0 bases from V and 11 bases from J, with 23 bases between. Germline assignment: CDR1 SQVTM and CDR2 ANQGSEA. DNA for the CDR3: TGCAGCGTTGAAGATCGGCTAGGCGGACGGGTGGGGCAGCAGTTCTTC. It codes for CSVEDRLGGRVGQQFF.

This clone has more than one count but fewer than ten. The V gene is TRBV2, the J gene TRBJ2-3, with D unclear. The CDR3 has 13 amino acids. Germline values: CDR1 SNHLY, CDR2 FYNNEI. V gave up 5 bases and J gave up 2 bases, with 8 bases separating them. CDR3: CASSPLSTDTQYF. CDR3 in DNA: TGTGCCAGCAGTCCTCTTTCCACAGATACGCAGTATTTT.

This clone has just a few counts. The V and J genes are TRBV4-2 and TRBJ1-1, with D perhaps matching TRBD1 (6 bases). The V gene lost 2 bases and the J gene lost 2 bases, with 9 bases spanning the gap. Germline lookup yields CDR1 LGHNA and CDR2 YNFKEQ. The CDR3 consists of 14 residues. The CDR3 DNA reads as TGTGCCAGCAGCCAAACAGGGACAAACACTGAAGCTTTCTTT. Translation gives CASSQTGTNTEAFF.

The chain has TRBV19 and TRBJ1-2; tentatively, D is TRBD1 (5 bases). The CDR3 covers 19 residues. The V end lost 4 bases, the J end lost 2 bases, and 26 bases lay between the germline ends. Germline values: CDR1 LNHDA, CDR2 SQIVND (reference sequence). The CDR3 DNA sequence: TGTGCCAGTAGTACGCGACAGTTCCTCTCGACCTCCCCGAACTATGGCTACACCTTC. It translates to CASSTRQFLSTSPNYGYTF. Drawing the rest from reference TRBV19 and TRBJ1-2, the complete variable domain is DGGITQSPKYLFRKEGQNVTLSCEQNLNHDAMYWYRQDPGQGLRLIYYSQIVNDFQKGDIAEGYSVSREKKESFPLTVTSAQKNPTAFYLCASSTRQFLSTSPNYGYTFGSGTRLTVV.

This clone is a singleton in its sample. This chain links TRBV19 with TRBJ2-3; 8 nucleotides align to TRBD1. V was clipped by 5 bases and J by 1 base; unmatched bases: 2. Germline CDR1 is LNHDA and CDR2 is SQIVND (reference sequence). The CDR3 has 14 residues. The DNA for the CDR3 is TGTGCCAGTAGTGTGGACAGGGGCACAGATACGCAGTATTTT. Translation gives CASSVDRGTDTQYF.

V gene TRBV9 combines with J gene TRBJ1-6; tentatively, D is TRBD1 (5 bases). Germline-derived CDR1 and CDR2 are SGDLS and YYNGEE. The CDR3 length is 16 residues. V lost 5 bases, J lost 3 bases, and 15 bases lay in between. The CDR3 is CASSAGGTIYNSPLHF. DNA of the CDR3: TGTGCCAGCAGTGCCGGCGGGACCATCTATAATTCACCCCTCCACTTT.

The J gene is TRBJ1-1, the V gene TRBV7-2, with D possibly being TRBD1 (6 bases). In germline, CDR1 is SGHTA, CDR2 FQGNSA. The CDR3 length is 16 residues. The germline V and J ends were trimmed by 6 bases and 3 bases, with 20 bases remaining between them. The chain's CDR3 is CASSGGGGTGDTEAFF. The DNA of the CDR3 is TGTGCCAGCAGTGGGGGCGGGGGCACGGGGGACACTGAAGCTTTCTTT.

The V and J genes are TRBV6-5 and TRBJ2-5; perhaps TRBD2 as D (5 bases). Germline CDR1 and CDR2: MNHEY and SVGAGI. The CDR3 length is 14 residues. The V end was cut by 7 bases, the J end by 0 bases, with 12 bases between. CDR3 nucleotide sequence: TGTGCCAGCAACCTAGCTCAGGACCAAGAGACCCAGTACTTC. Amino acid sequence: CASNLAQDQETQYF.

This rearrangement joins TRBV5-6 to TRBJ1-1, with D maybe TRBD1 (5 bases). The CDR3 is 15 amino acids. The V end lost 1 base, the J end lost 1 base, and 11 bases lay between the germline ends. CDR1 and CDR2 (germline): SGHDT, YYEEEE. The CDR3 nucleotides read TGTGCCAGCAGCTTGCGGGGACCCAGGAACACTGAAGCTTTCTTT. It encodes CASSLRGPRNTEAFF.

By its share, this clone is medium-sized (0.01 to 0.1%). This chain links TRBV5-6 with TRBJ2-7; 11 bases line up with TRBD2. V lost 4 bases, J lost 4 bases, and 7 bases stayed unmatched. The CDR3 length is 15 residues. Germline loops: CDR1 SGHDT, CDR2 YYEEEE. In DNA, the CDR3 is TGTGCCAGCAGCGGACCTAGCGGGGGGAGGTACGAGCAGTACTTC. Translation: CASSGPSGGRYEQYF. Together with reference TRBV5-6 and TRBJ2-7, the CDR3 gives the full variable domain: DAGVTQSPTHLIKTRGQQVTLRCSPKSGHDTVSWYQQALGQGPQFIFQYYEEEERQRGNFPDRFSGHQFPNYSSELNVNALLLGDSALYLCASSGPSGGRYEQYFGPGTRLTVT.

This chain uses TRBV6-5 with TRBJ2-5, with TRBD2 identical over 8 bases. This CDR3 spans 15 amino acids. The ends lost 10 bases at V and 5 bases at J; junction bases unmatched: 15. Germline CDR1 and CDR2: MNHEY and SVGAGI. CDR3: CATNRGGSPEETQYF. The CDR3 DNA sequence: TGTGCCACCAACCGGGGGGGAAGTCCGGAGGAGACCCAGTACTTC.

The chain carries TRBV29-1 and TRBJ1-2; D uncertain. Trimming shortened V by 7 bases and J by 6 bases, and 15 bases separated the two germline ends. In germline, CDR1 is SQVTM, CDR2 ANQGSEA. There are 12 residues in the CDR3. CDR3 region: CSALRTGDGYTF. CDR3 in DNA: TGCAGCGCCCTTAGGACGGGAGATGGCTACACCTTC.

This chain connects TRBV7-9 to TRBJ2-3; 9 bases line up with TRBD2. V dropped 4 bases and J dropped 5; count of bases not matched to a gene: 13. The CDR3 spans 17 residues. Germline values: CDR1 SEHNR, CDR2 FQNEAQ (reference sequence). CDR3 loop: CASSSPPGGGVRDTQYF. In DNA, the CDR3 is TGTGCCAGCAGCTCCCCCCCCGGCGGGGGGGTTCGAGATACGCAGTATTTT.

The V and J genes are TRBV9 and TRBJ1-5; 7 bases agree with TRBD1. V was pared by 4 bases and J by 6 bases, with 7 bases of the junction left unmatched. The germline CDR1 and CDR2 sequences are SGDLS and YYNGEE. The CDR3 spans 14 residues. This CDR3 reads CASSSGTVSQPQHF. The DNA of the CDR3 is TGTGCCAGCAGCTCTGGGACAGTGAGTCAGCCCCAGCATTTT.

This clone was detected a few times. The chain links TRBV19 to TRBJ2-5, with D unresolved. This CDR3 region has 13 residues. Deletions cut 6 bases from V and 1 base from J, with 9 bases between. The germline V gene has CDR1 LNHDA and CDR2 SQIVND (reference sequence). This chain's CDR3 is CASSGLGQETQYF. For the CDR3, the DNA is TGTGCCAGTAGCGGGTTGGGCCAAGAGACCCAGTACTTC. The full variable domain, completed using reference TRBV19 and TRBJ2-5, is DGGITQSPKYLFRKEGQNVTLSCEQNLNHDAMYWYRQDPGQGLRLIYYSQIVNDFQKGDIAEGYSVSREKKESFPLTVTSAQKNPTAFYLCASSGLGQETQYFGPGTRLLVL.

V is TRBV7-9 and J is TRBJ1-4; tentative D call: TRBD1 (6 bases). This CDR3 spans 13 amino acids. Germline V CDR1 and CDR2: SEHNR, FQNEAQ (reference sequence). V lost 5 bases, J lost 3 bases, and 7 bases lay in between. CDR3 bases: TGTGCCAGCAGCCGGACAGCTAATGAAAAACTGTTTTTT. It specifies CASSRTANEKLFF.

The chain uses TRBV7-2 and TRBJ2-7; 8 bases fit TRBD2. The V and J ends lost 3 bases and 1 base, in that order; junction bases with no gene match: 5. Germline V gives CDR1 SGHTA, CDR2 FQGNSA. This CDR3 region has 15 residues. The CDR3 sequence is CASSFLAGRSYEQYF. The CDR3 DNA reads TGTGCCAGCAGCTTTTTAGCGGGGAGGTCCTACGAGCAGTACTTC. Looking up the rest from reference TRBV7-2 and TRBJ2-7 gives the full variable domain: GAGVSQSPSNKVTEKGKDVELRCDPISGHTALYWYRQSLGQGLEFLIYFQGNSAPDKSGLPSDRFSAERTGGSVSTLTIQRTQQEDSAVYLCASSFLAGRSYEQYFGPGTRLTVT.

This clone was found a few times. The chain combines TRBV30 with TRBJ2-7; D may be TRBD2 (7 bases). CDR1 GTSNPN and CDR2 SVGIG come from the germline V gene (reference sequence). The CDR3 length is 17 residues. Between the trimmed V and J ends, which lost 2 bases and 2 bases, there was a span of 22 bases. The CDR3 here is CAWSSANGGLRAYEQYF. The CDR3 nucleotides are TGTGCCTGGAGTTCCGCAAACGGGGGGCTTCGCGCCTACGAGCAGTACTTC.

The chain combines TRBV29-1 with TRBJ2-7; TRBD2 is a possible D gene (6 bases). With 7 bases removed from V and 4 bases from J, the gap between germline ends came to 17 bases. The CDR3 has 13 amino acids. CDR1 and CDR2 from the germline V gene are SQVTM and ANQGSEA. The CDR3 is CSATNPEGYEQYF. The CDR3, as DNA: TGCAGCGCTACCAATCCGGAGGGTTACGAGCAGTACTTC.

This sequence joins TRBV6-5 and TRBJ2-1, with TRBD1 matching 9 bases. The CDR3 consists of 13 residues. J gave up 5 bases and V 6 bases, and 2 bases lay outside the gene matches. Germline V gene data show CDR1 as MNHEY and CDR2 as SVGAGI. CDR3 sequence reads: CASRGQGHNEQFF. The CDR3 region has the DNA TGTGCCAGCAGGGGACAGGGTCACAATGAGCAGTTCTTC.

This chain uses TRBV9 with TRBJ2-7; TRBD2 is a possible D gene (5 bases). Germline loops: CDR1 SGDLS, CDR2 YYNGEE. The CDR3 covers 17 residues. V was pared by 3 bases and J by 0 bases, with 19 bases between. The CDR3 DNA reads as TGTGCCAGCAGCGCACAATTCCCTAGCCTCTTCTCCTACGAGCAGTACTTC. It is translated as CASSAQFPSLFSYEQYF.

This clone showed up just a few times. The chain has TRBV30 and TRBJ1-2, with 10 bases aligning to TRBD1. This CDR3 is 12 amino acids long. CDR1 GTSNPN and CDR2 SVGIG come from the germline V gene (reference sequence). V was clipped by 8 bases and J by 4 bases; unmatched bases: 4. In DNA, the CDR3 is TGTGCCACGGACAGGGGGGTCTATGGCTACACCTTC. It is translated as CATDRGVYGYTF. Based on the CDR3 plus reference TRBV30 and TRBJ1-2, the full variable domain is SQTIHQWPATLVQPVGSPLSLECTVEGTSNPNLYWYRQAAGRGLQLLFYSVGIGQISSEVPQNLSASRPQDRQFILSSKKLLLSDSGFYLCATDRGVYGYTFGSGTRLTVV.

The rearrangement uses TRBV5-1 and TRBJ1-1; 8 bases are shared with TRBD1. J gave up 4 bases and V 3 bases, and 8 bases lay outside the gene matches. Per germline, CDR1 SGHRS and CDR2 YFSETQ. The CDR3 is 15 amino acids. CDR3 DNA sequence: TGCGCCAGCAGCTCGGGACAGGCAGGGAGCACTGAAGCTTTCTTT. Translated, it gives CASSSGQAGSTEAFF.

A single count supports this clone. The chain joins TRBV6-5 to TRBJ1-2, with a possible D match to TRBD1 (5 bases). The germline V and J ends were trimmed by 7 bases and 3 bases, with 15 bases remaining between them. Per germline, CDR1 MNHEY and CDR2 SVGAGI. The CDR3 extends over 14 amino acids. This CDR3 is CASTGGGRDYGYTF. The CDR3, as DNA: TGTGCCAGCACCGGGGGAGGGAGGGACTATGGCTACACCTTC.

The chain links TRBV6-5 to TRBJ1-4; D gene uncertain. The germline CDR1 and CDR2 sequences are MNHEY and SVGAGI. The CDR3 contains 15 residues. V gave up 0 bases and J gave up 8 bases, with 13 bases separating them. CDR3: CASSYSGGKGEKLFF. The CDR3 coding sequence is TGTGCCAGCAGTTACTCGGGCGGGAAGGGAGAAAAACTGTTTTTT.

This clone has a handful of counts. The V gene is TRBV7-9, the J gene TRBJ1-1, with D perhaps TRBD1 (5 bases). The germline V gene encodes CDR1 SEHNR and CDR2 FQNEAQ (reference sequence). The CDR3 extends over 11 amino acids. V was trimmed by 5 bases and J by 7 bases, leaving 8 bases between them. CDR3 sequence (DNA): TGTGCCAGCAGCGCGGGACGTGAAGCTTTCTTT. Translation: CASSAGREAFF.

V is TRBV13 and J is TRBJ1-5; no reliable D call. Germline V lookup: CDR1 PRHDT, CDR2 FYEKMQ (reference sequence). The CDR3 contains 15 residues. Trimming stripped 0 bases from V and 0 bases from J, with 6 bases between. This CDR3 is CASSLGRSSNQPQHF. The CDR3, as DNA: TGTGCCAGCAGCTTAGGACGCAGTAGCAATCAGCCCCAGCATTTT.

V gene TRBV6-1 combines with J gene TRBJ1-4; D is possibly TRBD1 (6 bases). Deletions cut 7 bases from V and 7 bases from J, with 16 bases between. The CDR3 length is 14 residues. CDR1 and CDR2 (germline): MNHNS, SASEGT. CDR3 coding DNA: TGTGCCAGCACCACGACAGGTATTCTTGAAAAACTGTTTTTT. As protein: CASTTTGILEKLFF.

This chain joins TRBV19 and TRBJ2-5, with a tentative D call TRBD2 (6 bases). Between the trimmed V and J ends, which lost 6 bases and 5 bases, there was a span of 16 bases. The CDR3 is 14 residues long. Germline V gene sequence: CDR1 LNHDA, CDR2 SQIVND (reference sequence). The CDR3 reads CASSLGLLWETQYF. The CDR3 nucleotides read TGTGCCAGTAGCCTCGGACTATTATGGGAGACCCAGTACTTC.